This T cell receptor beta chain derives from a study of shared T cell receptors in the human thymus. V dropped 4 bases and J dropped 4; count of bases not matched to a gene: 3. The germline gives CDR1 SGHNT, CDR2 YENEEA. The CDR3 is 15 amino acids. On this clone itself: Other DNA sequences in this sample translate to the same CDR3.

The repertoire was sequenced with immunoSEQ multiplex PCR; TCRdb's copy has only in-frame clones and lacks some. The repertoire holds about 730,000 clones, with approximately 85% as singletons. The sample was also linked to a second study, of human thymus T cells.

Sequenced input: thymocytes. The chain employs TRBV11-3 and TRBJ2-1, with 11 bases identical to TRBD2. This receptor was obtained from a girl under three years old with a congenital heart defect. DNA of the CDR3: TGTGCCAGCAGCTCTAGCGGGGGGTCGTACAATGAGCAGTTCTTC. Translation gives CASSSSGGSYNEQFF.